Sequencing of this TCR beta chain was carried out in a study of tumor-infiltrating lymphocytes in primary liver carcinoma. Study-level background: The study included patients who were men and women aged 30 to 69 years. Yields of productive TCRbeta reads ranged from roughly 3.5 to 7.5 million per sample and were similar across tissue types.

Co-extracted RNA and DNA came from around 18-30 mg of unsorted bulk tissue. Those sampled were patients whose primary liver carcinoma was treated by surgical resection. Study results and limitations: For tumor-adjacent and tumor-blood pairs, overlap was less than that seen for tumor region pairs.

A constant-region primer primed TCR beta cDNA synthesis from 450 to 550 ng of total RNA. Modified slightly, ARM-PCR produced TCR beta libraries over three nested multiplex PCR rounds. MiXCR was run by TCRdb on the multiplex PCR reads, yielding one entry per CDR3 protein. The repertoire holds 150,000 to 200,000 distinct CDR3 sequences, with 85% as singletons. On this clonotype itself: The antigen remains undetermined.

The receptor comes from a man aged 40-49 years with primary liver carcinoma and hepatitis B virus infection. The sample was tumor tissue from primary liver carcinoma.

CDR3 protein: CASSQTHEVTFGYTF. The CDR3 DNA follows: TGTGCCAGCAGCCAGACCCACGAAGTAACCTTTGGCTACACCTTC. V gene TRBV6-2 or TRBV6-3 combines with J gene TRBJ1-2, with unresolved D. This CDR3 is built from 15 residues. CDR1 and CDR2 from the germline V gene are MNHEY and SVGEGT. The V end was cut by 6 bases, the J end by 7 bases, with 21 bases between.